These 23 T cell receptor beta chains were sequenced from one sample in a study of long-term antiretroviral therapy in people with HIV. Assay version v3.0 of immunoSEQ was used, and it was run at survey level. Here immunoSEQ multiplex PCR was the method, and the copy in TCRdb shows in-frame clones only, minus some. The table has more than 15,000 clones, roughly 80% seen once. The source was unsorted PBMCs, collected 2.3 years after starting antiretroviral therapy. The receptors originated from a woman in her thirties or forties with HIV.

The DNA for the CDR3 is TGTGCCAGCAGCGACGACCCGGAGCAGTACTTC. Translating gives CASSDDPEQYF. The V call is TRBV6-1, the J call TRBJ2-7; D not certain. CDR1 and CDR2 (germline): MNHNS, SASEGT. The CDR3 is 11 amino acids. The V end lost 6 bases, the J end lost 7 bases, and 10 bases lay between the germline ends.

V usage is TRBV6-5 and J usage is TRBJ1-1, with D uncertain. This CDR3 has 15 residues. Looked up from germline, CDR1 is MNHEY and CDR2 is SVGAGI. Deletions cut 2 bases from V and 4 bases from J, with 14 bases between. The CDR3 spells CASSYAERVGTEAFF. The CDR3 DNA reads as TGTGCCAGCAGTTACGCCGAGAGGGTTGGCACTGAAGCTTTCTTT.

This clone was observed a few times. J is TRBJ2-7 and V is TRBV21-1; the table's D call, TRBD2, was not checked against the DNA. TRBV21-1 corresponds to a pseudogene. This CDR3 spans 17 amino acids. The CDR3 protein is CASSKVQRAVSSYEQYF. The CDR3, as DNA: TGTGCCAGCAGCAAAGTGCAGAGGGCAGTATCGTCCTACGAGCAGTACTTC.

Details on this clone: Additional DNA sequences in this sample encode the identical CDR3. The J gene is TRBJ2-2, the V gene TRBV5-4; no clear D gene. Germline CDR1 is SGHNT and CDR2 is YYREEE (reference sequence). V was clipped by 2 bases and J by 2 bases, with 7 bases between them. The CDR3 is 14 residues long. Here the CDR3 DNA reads TGTGCCAGCAGCTTTTCTACAAACACCGGGGAGCTGTTTTTT. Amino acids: CASSFSTNTGELFF.

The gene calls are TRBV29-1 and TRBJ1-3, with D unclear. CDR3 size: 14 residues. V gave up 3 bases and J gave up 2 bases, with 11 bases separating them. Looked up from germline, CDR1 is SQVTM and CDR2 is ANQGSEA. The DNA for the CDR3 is TGCAGCGTTGATTCTGGCCATACTGGAAACACCATATATTTT. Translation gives CSVDSGHTGNTIYF. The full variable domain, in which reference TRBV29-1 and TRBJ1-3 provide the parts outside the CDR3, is SAVISQKPSRDICQRGTSLTIQCQVDSQVTMMFWYRQQPGQSLTLIATANQGSEATYESGFVIDKFPISRPNLTFSTLTVSNMSPEDSSIYLCSVDSGHTGNTIYFGEGSWLTVV.

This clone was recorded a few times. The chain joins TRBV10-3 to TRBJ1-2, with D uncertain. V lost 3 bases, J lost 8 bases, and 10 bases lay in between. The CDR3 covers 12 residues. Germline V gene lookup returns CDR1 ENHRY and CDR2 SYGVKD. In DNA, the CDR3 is TGTGCCATCAGTGACGCCCCCTCGGGCTACACCTTC. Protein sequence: CAISDAPSGYTF.

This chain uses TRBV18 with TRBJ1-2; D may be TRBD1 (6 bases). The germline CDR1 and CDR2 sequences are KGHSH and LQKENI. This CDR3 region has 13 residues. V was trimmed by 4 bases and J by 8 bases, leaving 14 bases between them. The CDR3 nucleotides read TGTGCCAGCTCACTCGATCCGGGACAAGGCTACACCTTC. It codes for CASSLDPGQGYTF.

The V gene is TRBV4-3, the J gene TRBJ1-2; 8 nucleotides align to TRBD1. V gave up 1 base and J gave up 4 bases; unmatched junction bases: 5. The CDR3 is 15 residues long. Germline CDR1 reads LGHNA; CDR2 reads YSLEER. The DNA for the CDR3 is TGCGCCAGCAGCCAAGGAGGACAGGGAGTCTATGGCTACACCTTC. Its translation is CASSQGGQGVYGYTF.

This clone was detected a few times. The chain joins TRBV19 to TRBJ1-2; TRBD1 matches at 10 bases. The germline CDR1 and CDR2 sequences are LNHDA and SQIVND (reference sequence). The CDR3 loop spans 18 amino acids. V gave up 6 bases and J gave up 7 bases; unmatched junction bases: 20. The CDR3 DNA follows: TGTGCCAGTAGGGCAGGGATTCTGGACAGGGGGAGACGGGGTGGCTACACCTTC. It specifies CASRAGILDRGRRGGYTF.

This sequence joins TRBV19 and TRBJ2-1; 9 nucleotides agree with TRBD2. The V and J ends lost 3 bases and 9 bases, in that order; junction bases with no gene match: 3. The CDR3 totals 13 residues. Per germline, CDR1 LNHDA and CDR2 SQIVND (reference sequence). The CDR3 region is CASSIGGGAEQFF. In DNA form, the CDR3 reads TGTGCCAGTAGTATTGGCGGGGGGGCTGAGCAGTTCTTC.

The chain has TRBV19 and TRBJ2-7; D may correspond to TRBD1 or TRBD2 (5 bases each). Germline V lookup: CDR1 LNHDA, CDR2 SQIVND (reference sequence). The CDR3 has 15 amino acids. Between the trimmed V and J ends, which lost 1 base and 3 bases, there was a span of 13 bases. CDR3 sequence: CASSIVRAGYYEQYF. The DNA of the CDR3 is TGTGCCAGTAGTATAGTCAGGGCGGGTTACTACGAGCAGTACTTC.

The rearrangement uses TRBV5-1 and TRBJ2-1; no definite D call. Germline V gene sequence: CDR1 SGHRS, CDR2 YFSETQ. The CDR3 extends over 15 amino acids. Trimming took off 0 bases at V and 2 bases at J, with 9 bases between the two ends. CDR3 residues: CASSLGDPTYNEQFF. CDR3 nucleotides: TGCGCCAGCAGCTTGGGAGACCCTACCTACAATGAGCAGTTCTTC.

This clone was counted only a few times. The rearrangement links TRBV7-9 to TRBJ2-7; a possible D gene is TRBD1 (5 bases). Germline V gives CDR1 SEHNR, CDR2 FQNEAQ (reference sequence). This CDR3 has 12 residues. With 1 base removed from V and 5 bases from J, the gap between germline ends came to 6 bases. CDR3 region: CASSLVGDEQYF. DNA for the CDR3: TGTGCCAGCAGCTTAGTAGGGGACGAGCAGTACTTC. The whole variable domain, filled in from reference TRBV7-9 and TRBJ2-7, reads DTGVSQNPRHKITKRGQNVTFRCDPISEHNRLYWYRQTLGQGPEFLTYFQNEAQLEKSRLLSDRFSAERPKGSFSTLEIQRTEQGDSAMYLCASSLVGDEQYFGPGTRLTVT.

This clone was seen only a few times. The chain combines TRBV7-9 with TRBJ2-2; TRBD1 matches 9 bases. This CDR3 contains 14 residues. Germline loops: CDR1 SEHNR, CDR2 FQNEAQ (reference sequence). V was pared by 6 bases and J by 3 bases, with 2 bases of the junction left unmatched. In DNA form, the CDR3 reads TGTGCCAGCAGTAGGACAGGGGACACCGGGGAGCTGTTTTTT. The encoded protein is CASSRTGDTGELFF.

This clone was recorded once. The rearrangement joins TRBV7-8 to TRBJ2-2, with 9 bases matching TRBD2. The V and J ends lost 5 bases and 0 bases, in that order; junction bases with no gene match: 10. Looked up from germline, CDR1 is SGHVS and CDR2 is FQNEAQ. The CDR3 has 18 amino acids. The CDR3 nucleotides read TGTGCCAGCAGCATAAAGCCGACTAGCGGACCGAACACCGGGGAGCTGTTTTTT. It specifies CASSIKPTSGPNTGELFF.

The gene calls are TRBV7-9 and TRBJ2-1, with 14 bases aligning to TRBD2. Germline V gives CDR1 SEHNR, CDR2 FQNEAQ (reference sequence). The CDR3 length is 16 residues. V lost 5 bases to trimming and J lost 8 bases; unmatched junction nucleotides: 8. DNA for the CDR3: TGTGCCAGCAGCCCCGGGACTAGCGGGAGAAAGGATGAGCAGTTCTTC. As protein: CASSPGTSGRKDEQFF.

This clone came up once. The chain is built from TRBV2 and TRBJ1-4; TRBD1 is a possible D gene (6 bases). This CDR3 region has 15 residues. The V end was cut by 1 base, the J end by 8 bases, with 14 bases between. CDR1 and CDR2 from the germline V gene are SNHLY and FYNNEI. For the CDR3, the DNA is TGTGCCAGCAGTGAAGAGGACAGATCCTCCGAAAAACTGTTTTTT. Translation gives CASSEEDRSSEKLFF. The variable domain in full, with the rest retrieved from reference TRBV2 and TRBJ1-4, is EPEVTQTPSHQVTQMGQEVILRCVPISNHLYFYWYRQILGQKVEFLVSFYNNEISEKSEIFDDQFSVERPDGSNFTLKIRSTKLEDSAMYFCASSEEDRSSEKLFFGSGTQLSVL.

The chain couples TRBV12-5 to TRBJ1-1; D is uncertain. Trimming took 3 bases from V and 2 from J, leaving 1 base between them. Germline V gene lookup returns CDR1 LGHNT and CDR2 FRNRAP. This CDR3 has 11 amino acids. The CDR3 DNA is TGTGCTAGTGGTTTAAACACTGAAGCTTTCTTT. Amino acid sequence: CASGLNTEAFF.

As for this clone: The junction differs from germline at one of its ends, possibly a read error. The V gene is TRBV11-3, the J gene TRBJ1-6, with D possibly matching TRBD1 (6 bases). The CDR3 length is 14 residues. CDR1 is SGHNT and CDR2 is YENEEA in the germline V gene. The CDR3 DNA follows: TGTGCCAGCACCTTACAGGGAGATAATTCACCCCTCCACTTT. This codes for CASTLQGDNSPLHF.

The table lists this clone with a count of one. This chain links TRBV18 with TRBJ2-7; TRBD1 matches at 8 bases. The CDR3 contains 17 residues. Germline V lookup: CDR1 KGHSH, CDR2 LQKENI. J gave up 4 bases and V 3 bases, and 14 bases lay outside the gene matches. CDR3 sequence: CASSPADRVGFQYEQYF. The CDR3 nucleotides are TGTGCCAGCTCACCGGCGGACAGGGTAGGTTTCCAATACGAGCAGTACTTC.

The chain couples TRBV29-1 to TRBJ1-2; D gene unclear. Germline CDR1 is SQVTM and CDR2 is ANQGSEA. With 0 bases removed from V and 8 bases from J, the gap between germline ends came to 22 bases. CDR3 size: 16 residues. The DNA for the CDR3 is TGCAGCGTTGAAGATCTTTCGGACGGGGAAACCTCCGGCTACACCTTC. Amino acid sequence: CSVEDLSDGETSGYTF.

CDR3 sequence: CAWSSGGWAFF. The DNA of the CDR3 is TGTGCCTGGAGTTCGGGGGGGTGGGCTTTCTTT. The rearrangement links TRBV30 to TRBJ1-1; the D gene is possibly TRBD1 (5 bases). The CDR3 is made up of 11 amino acids. Trimming took 2 bases from V and 11 from J, leaving 12 bases between them. The germline V gene has CDR1 GTSNPN and CDR2 SVGIG (reference sequence).

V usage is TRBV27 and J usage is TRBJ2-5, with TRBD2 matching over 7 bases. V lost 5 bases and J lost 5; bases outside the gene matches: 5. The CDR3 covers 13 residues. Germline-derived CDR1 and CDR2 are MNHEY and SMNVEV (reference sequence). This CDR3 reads CASSPPAGETQYF. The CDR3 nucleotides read TGTGCCAGCAGTCCACCAGCGGGGGAGACCCAGTACTTC.